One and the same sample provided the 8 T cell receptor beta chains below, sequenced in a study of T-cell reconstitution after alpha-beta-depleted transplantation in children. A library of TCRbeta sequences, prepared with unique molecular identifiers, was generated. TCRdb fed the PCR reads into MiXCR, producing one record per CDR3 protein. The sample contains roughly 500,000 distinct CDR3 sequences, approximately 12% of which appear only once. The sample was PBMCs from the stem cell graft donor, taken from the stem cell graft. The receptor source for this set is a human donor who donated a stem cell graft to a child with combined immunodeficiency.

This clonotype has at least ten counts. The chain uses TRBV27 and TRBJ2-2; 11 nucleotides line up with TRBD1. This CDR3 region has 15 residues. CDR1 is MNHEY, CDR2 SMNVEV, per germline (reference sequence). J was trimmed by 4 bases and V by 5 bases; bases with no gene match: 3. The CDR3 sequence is CASSAGTGGTGELFF. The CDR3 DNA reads TGTGCCAGCAGTGCCGGGACAGGGGGCACCGGGGAGCTGTTTTTT.

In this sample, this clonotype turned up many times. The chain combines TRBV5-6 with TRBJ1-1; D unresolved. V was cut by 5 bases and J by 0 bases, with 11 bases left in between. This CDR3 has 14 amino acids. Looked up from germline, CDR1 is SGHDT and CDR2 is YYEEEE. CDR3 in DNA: TGTGCCAGCAGATCCGTTCCCTTGAACACTGAAGCTTTCTTT. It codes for CASRSVPLNTEAFF.

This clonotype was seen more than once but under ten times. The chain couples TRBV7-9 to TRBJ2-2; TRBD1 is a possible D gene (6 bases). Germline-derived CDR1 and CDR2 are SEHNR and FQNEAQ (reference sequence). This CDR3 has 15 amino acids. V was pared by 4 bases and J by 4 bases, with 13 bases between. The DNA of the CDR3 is TGTGCCAGCAGCTCTGACAGGAAATCCACCGGGGAGCTGTTTTTT. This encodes CASSSDRKSTGELFF.

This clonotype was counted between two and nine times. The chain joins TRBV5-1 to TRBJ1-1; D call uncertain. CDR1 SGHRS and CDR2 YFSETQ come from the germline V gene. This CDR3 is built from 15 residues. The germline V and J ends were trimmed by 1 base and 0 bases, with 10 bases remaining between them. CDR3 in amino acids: CASSLSAGLNTEAFF. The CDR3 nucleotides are TGCGCCAGCAGCTTGAGCGCAGGTCTGAACACTGAAGCTTTCTTT.

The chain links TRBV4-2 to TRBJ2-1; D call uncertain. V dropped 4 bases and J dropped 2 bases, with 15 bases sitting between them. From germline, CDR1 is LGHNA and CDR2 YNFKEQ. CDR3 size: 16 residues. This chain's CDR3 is CASSPRISLAYNEQFF. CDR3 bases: TGTGCCAGCAGCCCCCGGATCTCCTTGGCCTACAATGAGCAGTTCTTC.

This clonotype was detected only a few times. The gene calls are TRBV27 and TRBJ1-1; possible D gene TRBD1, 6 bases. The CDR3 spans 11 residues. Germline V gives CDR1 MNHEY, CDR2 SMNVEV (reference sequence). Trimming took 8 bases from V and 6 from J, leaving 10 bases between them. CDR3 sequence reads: CASGGGAEAFF. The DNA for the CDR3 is TGTGCCAGCGGAGGGGGTGCTGAAGCTTTCTTT.

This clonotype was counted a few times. This CDR3 is CASGGDRVSTDTQYF. CDR3 coding DNA: TGCGCCAGCGGGGGGGACAGGGTGAGCACAGATACGCAGTATTTT. V gene TRBV5-1 combines with J gene TRBJ2-3; 9 bases match TRBD1. The germline V gene has CDR1 SGHRS and CDR2 YFSETQ. The CDR3 is 15 residues long. Losses at the gene ends were 7 bases for V and 0 bases for J; bases not matched to a gene: 6.

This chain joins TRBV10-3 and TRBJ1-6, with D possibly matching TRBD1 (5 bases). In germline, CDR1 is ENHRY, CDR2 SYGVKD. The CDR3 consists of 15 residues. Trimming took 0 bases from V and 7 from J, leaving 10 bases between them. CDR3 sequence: CAISESTARNSPLHF. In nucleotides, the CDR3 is TGTGCCATCAGTGAGTCGACAGCGAGGAATTCACCCCTCCACTTT.